What follows are 8 T cell receptor beta chains derived from one specimen sequenced in a study of blood T cell repertoires in COVID-19. Some clones are missing from TCRdb's copy, which holds only in-frame ones; the method was immunoSEQ multiplex PCR. The sample shows roughly 84,000 clones, approximately 75% of them seen only once. The sample was peripheral blood. The receptors come from a woman in her 50s with acute or convalescent COVID-19.

This chain connects TRBV11-1 to TRBJ1-5, with 7 bases identical to TRBD1. Germline CDR1 SGHAT, CDR2 FQDESV (reference sequence). V shed 9 bases, J shed 7 bases, and the junction held 9 bases outside the gene matches. This CDR3 contains 13 residues. The CDR3 DNA reads TGTGCCAGTTCTACAGGGGTAGGGCAGCCCCAGCATTTT. Amino acid sequence: CASSTGVGQPQHF. Variable domain in full (rest from reference TRBV11-1 and TRBJ1-5): EAEVAQSPRYKITEKSQAVAFWCDPISGHATLYWYRQILGQGPELLVQFQDESVVDDSQLPKDRFSAERLKGVDSTLKIQPAELGDSAMYLCASSTGVGQPQHFGDGTRLSIL.

The chain uses TRBV3-1 (or the pseudogene TRBV3-2) and TRBJ1-2; 8 nucleotides agree with TRBD1. The CDR3 totals 17 residues. V gave up 1 base and J gave up 6 bases; unmatched junction bases: 13. CDR1 is LGHDT, CDR2 YNNKEL, per germline (reference sequence). In nucleotides, the CDR3 is TGTGCCAGCAGCCAAGTTACATCGCTAACAGGGGGGGATGGCTACACCTTC. This encodes CASSQVTSLTGGDGYTF.

This sequence joins TRBV20-1 and TRBJ2-7; D not certain. CDR3 length: 11 residues. Germline values: CDR1 DFQATT, CDR2 SNEGSKA (reference sequence). The V gene lost 6 bases and the J gene lost 3 bases, with 9 bases spanning the gap. The CDR3 nucleotides read TGCAGTGCAGGTAAGCGCTACGAGCAGTACTTC. This gives the protein CSAGKRYEQYF.

This clone was observed once. The rearrangement links TRBV6-2 or TRBV6-3 to TRBJ2-2; 7 bases line up with TRBD1. CDR1 and CDR2 (germline): MNHEY, SVGEGT. J lost 5 bases, V lost 2 bases, and 2 bases had no gene match. The CDR3 contains 14 residues. DNA for the CDR3: TGTGCCAGCAGTTACGGGACAGCTACCGGGGAGCTGTTTTTT. Amino acids: CASSYGTATGELFF.

This clone occurred once. The V and J genes are TRBV6-4 and TRBJ1-1; D is perhaps TRBD1 (5 bases). CDR1 is MRHNA and CDR2 is SNTAGT in the germline V gene. CDR3 length: 16 amino acids. V was shortened by 3 bases and J by 0 bases, with 14 bases between the two germline ends. CDR3 in amino acids: CASSEGRRGLNTEAFF. For the CDR3, the DNA is TGTGCCAGCAGTGAGGGGAGGAGGGGCTTGAACACTGAAGCTTTCTTT.

On this clone: A read error may account for a junction end that differs from germline. This chain joins TRBV6-5 and TRBJ2-1; 9 nucleotides line up with TRBD1. Germline CDR1 and CDR2: MNHEY and SVGAGI. CDR3 length: 13 amino acids. The CDR3 coding sequence is TGTGCCAGCACTCCTGACCCACAGGGGGCGCAGCTCTTC. This encodes CASTPDPQGAQLF.

This sequence joins TRBV18 and TRBJ1-4; D is unresolved. The CDR3 runs 14 residues. The V end was cut by 6 bases, the J end by 3 bases, with 11 bases between. Germline V lookup: CDR1 KGHSH, CDR2 LQKENI. The CDR3 reads CASSEGGPNEKLFF. The CDR3 bases are TGTGCCAGCTCTGAAGGAGGGCCTAATGAAAAACTGTTTTTT.

The count of this clone is one. This CDR3 is also generated by other DNA sequences in the sample. This chain uses TRBV10-3 with TRBJ1-6, with a possible D match to TRBD1 (5 bases). Germline loops: CDR1 ENHRY, CDR2 SYGVKD. The CDR3 is 14 amino acids. The V end was cut by 2 bases, the J end by 4 bases, with 6 bases between. CDR3 DNA sequence: TGTGCCATCAGTGAGGGGGCTTATAATTCACCCCTCCACTTT. Its translation: CAISEGAYNSPLHF.